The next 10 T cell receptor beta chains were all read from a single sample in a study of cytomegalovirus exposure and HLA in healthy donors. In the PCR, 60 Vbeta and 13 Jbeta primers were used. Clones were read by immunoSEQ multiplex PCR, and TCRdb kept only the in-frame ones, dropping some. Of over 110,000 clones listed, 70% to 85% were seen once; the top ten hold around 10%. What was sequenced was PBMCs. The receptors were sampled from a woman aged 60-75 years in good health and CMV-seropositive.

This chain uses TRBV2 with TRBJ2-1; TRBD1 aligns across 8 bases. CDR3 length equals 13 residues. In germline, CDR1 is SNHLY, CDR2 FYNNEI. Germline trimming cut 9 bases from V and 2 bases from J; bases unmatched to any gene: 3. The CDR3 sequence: CARQGGTYNEQFF. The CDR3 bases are TGTGCCAGACAGGGGGGTACCTACAATGAGCAGTTCTTC. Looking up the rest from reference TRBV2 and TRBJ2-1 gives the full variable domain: EPEVTQTPSHQVTQMGQEVILRCVPISNHLYFYWYRQILGQKVEFLVSFYNNEISEKSEIFDDQFSVERPDGSNFTLKIRSTKLEDSAMYFCARQGGTYNEQFFGPGTRLTVL.

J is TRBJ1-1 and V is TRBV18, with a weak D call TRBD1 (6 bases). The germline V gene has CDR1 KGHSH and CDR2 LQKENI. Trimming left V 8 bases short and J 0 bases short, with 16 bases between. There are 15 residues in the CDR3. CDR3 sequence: CASTLQGSMNTEAFF. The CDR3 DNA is TGTGCCAGCACTTTACAGGGATCAATGAACACTGAAGCTTTCTTT. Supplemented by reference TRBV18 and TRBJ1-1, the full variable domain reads NAGVMQNPRHLVRRRGQEARLRCSPMKGHSHVYWYRQLPEEGLKFMVYLQKENIIDESGMPKERFSAEFPKEGPSILRIQQVVRGDSAAYFCASTLQGSMNTEAFFGQGTRLTVV.

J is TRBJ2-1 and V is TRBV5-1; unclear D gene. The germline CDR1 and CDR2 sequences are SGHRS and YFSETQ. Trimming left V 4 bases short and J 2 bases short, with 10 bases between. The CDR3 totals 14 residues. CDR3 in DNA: TGCGCCAGCAGCGAGTATGAGCCCTACAATGAGCAGTTCTTC. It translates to CASSEYEPYNEQFF.

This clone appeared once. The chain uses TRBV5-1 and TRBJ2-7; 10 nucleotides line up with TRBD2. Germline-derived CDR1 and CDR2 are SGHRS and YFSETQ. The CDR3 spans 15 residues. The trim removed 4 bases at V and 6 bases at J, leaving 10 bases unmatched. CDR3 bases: TGCGCCAGCAGCCCTGCTAGCGGGAGTTGGGGCGAGCAGTACTTC. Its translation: CASSPASGSWGEQYF.

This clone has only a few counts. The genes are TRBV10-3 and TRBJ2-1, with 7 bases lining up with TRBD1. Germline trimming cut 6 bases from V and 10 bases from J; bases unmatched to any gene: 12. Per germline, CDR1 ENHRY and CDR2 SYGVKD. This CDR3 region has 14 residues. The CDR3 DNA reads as TGTGCCATCAGCTCCGGGACAGTAGGGTGGGAGCAGTTCTTC. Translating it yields CAISSGTVGWEQFF.

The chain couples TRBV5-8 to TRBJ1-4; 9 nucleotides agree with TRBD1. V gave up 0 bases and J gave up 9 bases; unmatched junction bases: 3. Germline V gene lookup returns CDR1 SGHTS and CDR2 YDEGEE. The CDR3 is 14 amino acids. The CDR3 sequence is CASSLAGTGKKLFF. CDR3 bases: TGTGCCAGCAGCTTGGCCGGGACAGGGAAAAAACTGTTTTTT.

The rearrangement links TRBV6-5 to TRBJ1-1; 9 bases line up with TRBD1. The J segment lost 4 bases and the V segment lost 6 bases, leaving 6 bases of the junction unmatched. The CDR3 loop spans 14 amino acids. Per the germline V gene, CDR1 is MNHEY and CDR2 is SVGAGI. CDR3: CASRRGQGGTEAFF. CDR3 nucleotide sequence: TGTGCCAGCAGGCGGGGACAGGGAGGCACTGAAGCTTTCTTT.

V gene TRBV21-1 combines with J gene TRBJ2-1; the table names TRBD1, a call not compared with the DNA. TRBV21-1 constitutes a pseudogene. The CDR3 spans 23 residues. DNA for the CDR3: TGTGCCAGCAGCTTGCGGGCAAGGGACAAAAGGGACAGGGTAGCGGGAATCCCCAATGAGCAGTTCTTC. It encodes CASSLRARDKRDRVAGIPNEQFF.

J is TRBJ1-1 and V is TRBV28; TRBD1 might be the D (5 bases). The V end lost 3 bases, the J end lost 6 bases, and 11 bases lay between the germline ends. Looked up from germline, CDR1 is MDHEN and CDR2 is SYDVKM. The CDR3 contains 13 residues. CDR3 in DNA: TGTGCCAGCAGTTTCCGACGGGGGTCTGAAGCTTTCTTT. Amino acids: CASSFRRGSEAFF.

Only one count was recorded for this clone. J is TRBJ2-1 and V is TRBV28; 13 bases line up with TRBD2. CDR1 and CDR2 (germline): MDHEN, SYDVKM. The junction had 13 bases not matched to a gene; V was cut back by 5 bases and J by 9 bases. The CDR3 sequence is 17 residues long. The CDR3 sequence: CASSHAPGTSGKGEQFF. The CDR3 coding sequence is TGTGCCAGCAGTCACGCCCCCGGGACTAGCGGGAAGGGTGAGCAGTTCTTC.